This TCR beta chain was found in a study of blood T cell repertoires in COVID-19. Per the original methods: Using reference gene primer amplification, nucleated cell counts were estimated. Sequenced by immunoSEQ multiplex PCR; TCRdb stores in-frame clones only, minus some. V and J calls and clone size are given by that table; D and trimming were obtained from the DNA. The table has roughly 230,000 clones, about 83% seen once. This sequence originates from a man aged 50 to 60 with acute or convalescent COVID-19. Material: peripheral blood.

The CDR3 is CASSQDRGGAGANVLTF. The CDR3, as DNA: TGTGCCAGCAGCCAAGACAGGGGCGGTGCTGGGGCCAACGTCCTGACTTTC. V gene TRBV4-2 combines with J gene TRBJ2-6; D is possibly TRBD1 (6 bases). The CDR3 covers 17 residues. The germline gives CDR1 LGHNA, CDR2 YNFKEQ. Trimming took 0 bases from V and 2 from J, leaving 11 bases between them.